This T cell receptor (beta chain) was profiled in a study of identical twins (TCRdb year 2016). The study in broad terms: The study deep-sequenced TCR alpha and beta repertoires from monozygotic twins, unrelated adults of various ages and cord blood to test whether fetal clonotypes persist. To rule out contamination, replicate twin experiments were performed at different times with different library preparation protocols.

Concerning this clonotype itself: Its antigen is unknown. Per-nucleotide qualities are absent, and no much larger clonotype sits a single base away.

Library construction relied on 5' RACE. The listed sequencing device is Illumina HiSeq 2000. Template switching added a universal primer binding site, and the final cDNA carried a unique molecular identifier that allowed TCR cDNA molecules to be counted accurately. First-strand cDNA for TCR alpha and beta chains was synthesized from specific primers in the conserved constant-segment region. To control for contamination, each cDNA library was double barcoded with a SMART-Mk sample barcode plus Illumina barcodes. Two successive PCR steps introduced TruSeq adapter sequences along with Illumina sample barcodes. TCR alpha and beta cDNA libraries were sequenced on the Illumina HiSeq platform with custom primers. The study's processing was this. Raw reads were processed with MiGEC to extract unique molecular identifiers, and MiXCR was used to determine CDR3 positions. For each individual, recombination models were inferred using an EM algorithm with the repgenHMM and IGoR tools. Shared clonotypes were analyzed with the tcR package in R, and sharing was normalized by the product of cloneset sizes. To study raw recombination without the effects of thymic and clonal selection, out-of-frame nonproductive sequences were analyzed. TCRdb took the public reads, trimmed them with fastp at Q25, ran MiXCR for clone calling and kept in-frame beta chains. Here each entry gathers all rows of one CDR3 protein and keeps the most common genes and DNA. These V and J calls originate from TCRdb's pipeline instead of the authors' own analysis. The sample table holds roughly 250,000 distinct CDR3 sequences, of which about 7% were seen once. The leading ten clones occupy around 3.4% of the sample.

Every donor was a healthy Caucasian. The twin cohort comprised three pairs of female monozygotic twins, all aged roughly 18 to 30 years. Using Miltenyi CD45RO+ enrichment and human naive T-cell isolation kits, memory (CD45RO+) and naive T cells were isolated from PBMC. Between the V and J ends, shortened by 3 bases and 7 bases respectively, the junction contains 15 bases. Counted from cysteine to phenylalanine, this CDR3 has 15 amino acids. The DNA shown is the 45-base CDR3, in frame from base 1. CDR1 and CDR2 are drawn from the germline V gene: SGHAT, FQNNGV. What the study reported, not specific to this receptor: In monozygotic twins, recombination models systematically underestimated out-of-frame TCR alpha sharing, but the models matched the sharing seen between unrelated individuals. Zero-insertion analyses could be partly confounded by invariant T cells such as MAIT and iNKT, although diverse VJ usage argued against such confounding for most clonotypes. Fewer insertions were carried by abundant cord blood beta clonotypes; a weaker similar trend was observed in young adult naive repertoires, while no such trend was observed in memory repertoires. Out-of-frame TCR alpha sequences shared between twins showed an excess of low generation-probability sequences compared with coincidental sharing between unrelated individuals. In beta out-of-frame sequences, excess twin sharing was weaker, because having fewer shared sequences lowered the signal-to-noise ratio. Because the same donors could not be followed over many years, the conclusions depended on cross-sectional statistical analysis.

These sequences were also reported in another study, on yellow fever vaccine responses in identical twins. As the second paper documents: According to the authors, the vaccine-induced T cell response in identical twins seemed to be partly convergent and partly specific to each individual. The study precisely tracked vaccine-responding T cell clones in identical twins.

The sequence was collected from a woman under 30 in good health. The sequenced sample consisted of memory (CD45RO+) T cells sorted from blood. Per the publication, the cell subset or site label means: CD45RO+ enriched T cells. The sequence links TRBV11-2 to TRBJ2-2; the D gene is possibly TRBD2, with 5 bases matching. The CDR3 sequence is CASSFLLAMGGELFF. The DNA reads as follows: TGTGCCAGCAGCTTCCTTCTAGCAATGGGCGGGGAGCTGTTTTTT. The CDR3, completed at both ends by the reference TRBV11-2 and TRBJ2-2 genes, gives the full variable domain EAGVAQSPRYKIIEKRQSVAFWCNPISGHATLYWYQQILGQGPKLLIQFQNNGVVDDSQLPKDRFSAERLKGVDSTLKIQPAKLEDSAVYLCASSFLLAMGGELFFGEGSRLTVL.